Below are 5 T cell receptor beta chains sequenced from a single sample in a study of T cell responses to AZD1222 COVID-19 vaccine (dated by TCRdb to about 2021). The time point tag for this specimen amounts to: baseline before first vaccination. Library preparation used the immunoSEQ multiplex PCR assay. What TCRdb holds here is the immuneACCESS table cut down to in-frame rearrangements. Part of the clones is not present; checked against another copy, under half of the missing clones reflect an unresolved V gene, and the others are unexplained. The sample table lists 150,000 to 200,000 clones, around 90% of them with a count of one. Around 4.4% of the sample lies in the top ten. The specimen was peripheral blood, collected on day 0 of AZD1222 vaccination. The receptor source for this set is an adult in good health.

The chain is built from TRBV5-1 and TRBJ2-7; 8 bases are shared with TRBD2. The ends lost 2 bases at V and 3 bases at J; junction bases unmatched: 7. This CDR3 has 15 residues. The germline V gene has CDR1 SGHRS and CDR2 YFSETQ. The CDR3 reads CASSFRASGHYEQYF. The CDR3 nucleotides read TGCGCCAGCAGCTTTAGGGCTAGCGGGCACTACGAGCAGTACTTC.

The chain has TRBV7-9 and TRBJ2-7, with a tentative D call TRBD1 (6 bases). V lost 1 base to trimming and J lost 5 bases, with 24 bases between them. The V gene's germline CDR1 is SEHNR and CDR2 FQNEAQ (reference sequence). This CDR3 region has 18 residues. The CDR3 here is CASSLGGSAAGEEDEQYF. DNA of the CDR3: TGTGCCAGCAGCTTAGGGGGGTCCGCGGCAGGGGAAGAGGACGAGCAGTACTTC.

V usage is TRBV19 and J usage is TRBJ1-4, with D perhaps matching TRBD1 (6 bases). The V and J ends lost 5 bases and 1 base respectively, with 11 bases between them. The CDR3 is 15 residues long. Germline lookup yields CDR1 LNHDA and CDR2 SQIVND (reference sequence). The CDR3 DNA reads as TGTGCCAGTAGTGAACAGGGCCGAACTAATGAAAAACTGTTTTTT. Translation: CASSEQGRTNEKLFF.

CDR3 bases: TGCGCCAGCAGCCCAACTGGGTACGAGCAGTACTTC. Amino acids: CASSPTGYEQYF. The chain has TRBV4-3 and TRBJ2-7, with D unresolved. The ends were cut back, 4 bases at V and 4 bases at J, with 8 bases in the middle. Germline-derived CDR1 and CDR2 are LGHNA and YSLEER. The CDR3 runs 12 residues.

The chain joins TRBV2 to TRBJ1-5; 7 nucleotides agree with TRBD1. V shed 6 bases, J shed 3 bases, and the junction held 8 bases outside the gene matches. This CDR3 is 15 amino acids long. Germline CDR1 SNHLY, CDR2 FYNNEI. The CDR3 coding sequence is TGTGCCAGCAGCCAGGGACAGCAAGTCAATCAGCCCCAGCATTTT. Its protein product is CASSQGQQVNQPQHF.